The 31 T cell receptor beta chains in this list originate from one sample, sequenced in a study of breast tumors, draining lymph nodes, adjacent tissues (dated by TCRdb to the mid-2010s). Lymph node samples were obtained from the axillary draining lymph nodes of breast cancer patients. The library was made by multiplex PCR. The sample was run on an Illumina HiSeq 2000. TCRdb reanalyzed the raw reads on its own, using fastp at Q25 for trimming and MiXCR for clone calling, and kept in-frame beta chains. Each record represents a unique CDR3 protein, reported with the most common genes and DNA among its rows. For this sample the table gives roughly 130,000 distinct CDR3 sequences, of which 20% were detected only once. In total, the top ten clones hold roughly 3.6% of the sample. The specimen sequenced was axillary lymph node tissue. These receptors were obtained from a female donor with breast cancer. Some clones in this sample may be carry-over from other donors' samples.

This clonotype was counted a few times. This chain uses TRBV19 with TRBJ2-2; D is perhaps TRBD2 (7 bases). The germline CDR1 and CDR2 sequences are LNHDA and SQIVND (reference sequence). The ends were cut back, 5 bases at V and 7 bases at J, with 14 bases in the middle. The CDR3 sequence is 14 residues long. The CDR3 reads CASSPDRGGGELFF. The CDR3, as DNA: TGTGCCAGTAGTCCGGATAGGGGGGGCGGGGAGCTGTTTTTT. The full variable domain, in which reference TRBV19 and TRBJ2-2 provide the parts outside the CDR3, is DGGITQSPKYLFRKEGQNVTLSCEQNLNHDAMYWYRQDPGQGLRLIYYSQIVNDFQKGDIAEGYSVSREKKESFPLTVTSAQKNPTAFYLCASSPDRGGGELFFGEGSRLTVL.

There are many counts of this clonotype. This rearrangement joins TRBV24-1 to TRBJ2-3; D perhaps matches TRBD2 (6 bases). Germline CDR1 and CDR2: KGHDR and SFDVKD. Trimming shortened V by 10 bases and J by 2 bases, and 12 bases separated the two germline ends. The CDR3 totals 13 residues. CDR3 DNA: TGTGCCACACGGGGGACGGCCACAGATACGCAGTATTTT. This encodes CATRGTATDTQYF.

This clonotype was observed at least ten times. This chain links TRBV20-1 with TRBJ2-1; a possible D gene is TRBD2 (5 bases). The germline gives CDR1 DFQATT, CDR2 SNEGSKA (reference sequence). The length of the CDR3 is 13 residues. The ends were cut back, 7 bases at V and 2 bases at J, with 12 bases in the middle. The CDR3 region is CSDIGVTYNEQFF. The CDR3 nucleotides are TGCAGTGATATCGGGGTCACCTACAATGAGCAGTTCTTC.

This clonotype was seen at least ten times. This chain's CDR3 is CASSLALASYEQYF. For the CDR3, the DNA is TGCGCCAGCAGCTTGGCTCTAGCGAGCTACGAGCAGTACTTC. The J gene is TRBJ2-7, the V gene TRBV5-1, with D possibly matching TRBD2 (6 bases). V lost 0 bases, J lost 3 bases, and 10 bases lay in between. CDR1 SGHRS and CDR2 YFSETQ come from the germline V gene. This CDR3 has 14 amino acids.

V is TRBV27 and J is TRBJ2-5, with 10 bases aligning to TRBD2. CDR1 MNHEY and CDR2 SMNVEV come from the germline V gene (reference sequence). This CDR3 comprises 16 residues. V gave up 4 bases and J gave up 1 base; unmatched junction bases: 6. CDR3 DNA sequence: TGTGCCAGCAGTTATAAGCGGGGGGGCCTCCAAGAGACCCAGTACTTC. Translated, it gives CASSYKRGGLQETQYF.

This clonotype was detected many times. V gene TRBV20-1 combines with J gene TRBJ2-1; 7 nucleotides line up with TRBD2. V shed 0 bases and J 6 bases; nucleotides not matched to a gene: 2. Per germline, CDR1 DFQATT and CDR2 SNEGSKA (reference sequence). This CDR3 comprises 13 residues. Here the CDR3 reads CSARDGLVNEQFF. The CDR3 nucleotides are TGCAGTGCTAGAGACGGACTAGTCAATGAGCAGTTCTTC.

This clonotype was counted ten times or more. The chain uses TRBV19 and TRBJ1-2; 8 bases are shared with TRBD1. The CDR3 consists of 14 residues. J was trimmed by 8 bases and V by 4 bases; bases with no gene match: 9. The V gene's germline CDR1 is LNHDA and CDR2 SQIVND (reference sequence). CDR3 DNA: TGTGCCAGTAGTACGGACAGGGCTCTCGGGGGCTACACCTTC. This codes for CASSTDRALGGYTF.

The table lists this clonotype with many counts. The chain combines TRBV5-4 with TRBJ2-2, with D perhaps matching TRBD1 (6 bases). V was cut by 4 bases and J by 4 bases, with 17 bases left in between. The CDR3 extends over 16 amino acids. CDR1 is SGHNT and CDR2 is YYREEE in the germline V gene (reference sequence). CDR3 protein: CASSVDKGVGTGELFF. DNA for the CDR3: TGTGCCAGCAGCGTGGACAAGGGGGTGGGCACCGGGGAGCTGTTTTTT.

A word on this clonotype: Just one base apart from a much larger clone, this may be a read error. The V gene is TRBV19, the J gene TRBJ2-1; a weak D match, TRBD1 (6 bases). The tail of the sequence fits TRBJ2-7 better, so the J call may be wrong. The CDR3 is made up of 13 amino acids. Germline CDR1 and CDR2: LNHDA and SQIVND (reference sequence). The CDR3 DNA follows: TGTGCCAGCAGTTTTTCTGGGGGCAATGAGCAGTACTTC. Translation gives CASSFSGGNEQYF.

About this clonotype: A junction end diverges from the germline sequence, so it may reflect a read error. The V call is TRBV20-1, the J call TRBJ1-6; D is unresolved. Germline V gene lookup returns CDR1 DFQATT and CDR2 SNEGSKA (reference sequence). CDR3 length: 16 residues. The CDR3, as DNA: TGCGGTGCTCAATTCACATGGCTTTCCTATAATTCACCCCTCCACTTT. Translating it yields CGAQFTWLSYNSPLHF.

The table lists this clonotype with many counts. The V call is TRBV20-1, the J call TRBJ2-1; a weak D match, TRBD2 (7 bases). V was shortened by 3 bases and J by 9 bases, with 18 bases between the two germline ends. The germline CDR1 and CDR2 sequences are DFQATT and SNEGSKA (reference sequence). The CDR3 is 14 amino acids. The CDR3 DNA follows: TGCAGTGCTAGGTTGGGGGGGGGGCCTTCTGAGCAGTTCTTC. The encoded protein is CSARLGGGPSEQFF.

This clonotype has a count of ten or more. The J gene is TRBJ1-2, the V gene TRBV7-9; unclear D gene. CDR1 is SEHNR and CDR2 is FQNEAQ in the germline V gene (reference sequence). The CDR3 is made up of 11 amino acids. Between the trimmed V and J ends, which lost 4 bases and 4 bases, there was a span of 4 bases. In DNA form, the CDR3 reads TGTGCCAGCAGCTCCTTCTATGGCTACACCTTC. Translation: CASSSFYGYTF.

This clonotype has ten or more counts. This sequence joins TRBV7-9 and TRBJ1-6, with D perhaps matching TRBD1 (5 bases). Trimming shortened V by 5 bases and J by 7 bases, and 15 bases separated the two germline ends. The germline V gene has CDR1 SEHNR and CDR2 FQNEAQ (reference sequence). CDR3 length: 15 amino acids. CDR3 in DNA: TGTGCCAGCAGCGGGCGGGACCCGGGGAATTCACCCCTCCACTTT. Its translation: CASSGRDPGNSPLHF.

The sample holds a few counts of this clonotype. V usage is TRBV28 and J usage is TRBJ1-6, with D maybe TRBD1 (5 bases). The germline V gene encodes CDR1 MDHEN and CDR2 SYDVKM. This CDR3 has 15 residues. V was shortened by 3 bases and J by 10 bases, with 16 bases between the two germline ends. The chain's CDR3 is CASSLEGAPWSPLHF. As DNA, the CDR3 is TGTGCCAGCAGTTTGGAAGGGGCCCCATGGTCACCCCTCCACTTT.

About this clonotype itself: This may come from a read error, since a much larger clone is one base off. This CDR3 fails to terminate in the conserved phenylalanine or tryptophan, so it likely reflects a read error. The chain couples TRBV5-1 to TRBJ2-2; D is perhaps TRBD2 (5 bases). Germline V gene lookup returns CDR1 SGHRS and CDR2 YFSETQ. Trimming shortened V by 2 bases and J by 3 bases, and 11 bases separated the two germline ends. The CDR3 is 15 residues long. The chain's CDR3 is CASSLLVGDTGELFL. The CDR3, as DNA: TGCGCCAGCAGCTTATTAGTCGGGGACACCGGGGAGCTGTTTCTT.

This clonotype was seen many times. V usage is TRBV11-2 and J usage is TRBJ1-4, with D unclear. The CDR3 is 13 residues long. Deletions cut 11 bases from V and 2 bases from J, with 12 bases between. Germline V gene data show CDR1 as SGHAT and CDR2 as FQNNGV. CDR3 nucleotides: TGTGCCGTCGGGTCTGTTACTAATGAAAAACTGTTTTTT. Protein: CAVGSVTNEKLFF.

Remarks on this clonotype: The junction departs from germline at one end; a sequencing error may be responsible. The chain carries TRBV5-4 and TRBJ2-5; D gene uncertain. The germline V gene has CDR1 SGHNT and CDR2 YYREEE (reference sequence). The length of the CDR3 is 13 residues. CDR3 amino acids: CASSLGLDETQHF. CDR3 coding DNA: TGTGCCAGCAGTTTAGGGCTAGATGAGACCCAGCACTTC.

Details on this clonotype: A much larger clone lies one base from this, so it may be a read error. V and J are TRBV19 and TRBJ2-1; 9 positions agree with TRBD2. The CDR3 sequence is 13 residues long. Germline CDR1 is LNHDA and CDR2 is SQIVND (reference sequence). The CDR3 protein is CASSGIAGELQLF. Written as DNA, the CDR3 is TGTGCCAGTAGTGGTATAGCGGGAGAACTGCAGCTCTTC.

This clonotype was detected ten times or more. This chain connects TRBV6-1 to TRBJ1-5; D gene ambiguous. Germline CDR1 is MNHNS and CDR2 is SASEGT. V gave up 1 base and J gave up 7 bases, with 8 bases separating them. This CDR3 spans 13 amino acids. The CDR3, as DNA: TGTGCCAGCAGTGAAGTGGGTTGGCAGCCCCAGCATTTT. Its translation: CASSEVGWQPQHF.

This clonotype was counted ten times or more. This chain links TRBV19 with TRBJ2-1; 11 bases agree with TRBD2. J lost 0 bases, V lost 4 bases, and 8 bases had no gene match. Germline-derived CDR1 and CDR2 are LNHDA and SQIVND (reference sequence). There are 18 residues in the CDR3. The CDR3 DNA is TGTGCCAGTAGTACCATCCCGACTAGCGGGACCTCCTACAATGAGCAGTTCTTC. Protein sequence: CASSTIPTSGTSYNEQFF.

Only a few counts were recorded for this clonotype. This likely stems from a read error, as it lies one base from a far larger clone. The rearrangement joins TRBV20-1 to TRBJ2-5; 7 bases are a match to TRBD2. The CDR3 consists of 11 residues. Looked up from germline, CDR1 is DFQATT and CDR2 is SNEGSKA (reference sequence). V shed 3 bases and J 7 bases; nucleotides not matched to a gene: 2. The CDR3 region has the DNA TGCAGTGCTAGCCGCGGGGGGACCCAGTACTTC. Its translation is CSASRGGTQYF.

A few counts support this clonotype. V is TRBV7-3 and J is TRBJ2-3; TRBD2 aligns across 10 bases. The CDR3 runs to 14 residues. The junction had 2 bases not matched to a gene; V was cut back by 4 bases and J by 4 bases. The V gene's germline CDR1 is SGHTA and CDR2 FQGTGA. This chain's CDR3 is CASSSSGSPDTQYF. CDR3 DNA: TGTGCCAGCAGCTCTAGCGGGAGCCCAGATACGCAGTATTTT.

Concerning this clonotype: A read error is possible here, since a much larger clone lies one base away. The rearrangement joins TRBV29-1 to TRBJ1-4, with 7 bases aligning to TRBD1. From germline, CDR1 is SQVTM and CDR2 ANQGSEA. The CDR3 sequence is 15 residues long. The CDR3 sequence is CSVEVGTDLNERLFF. CDR3 sequence (DNA): TGCAGCGTTGAAGTAGGGACAGATCTAAATGAAAGACTGTTTTTT.

This clonotype was observed many times. V and J are TRBV2 and TRBJ2-7; D not certain. The CDR3 is 12 residues long. Germline-derived CDR1 and CDR2 are SNHLY and FYNNEI. V lost 7 bases and J 3 bases, leaving 10 bases between the germline ends. The CDR3 DNA is TGTGCCAGCACGGAGAGATACTACGAGCAGTACTTC. This sequence encodes CASTERYYEQYF.

There are many counts of this clonotype. This chain uses TRBV6-5 with TRBJ2-2; D remains ambiguous. Germline-derived CDR1 and CDR2 are MNHEY and SVGAGI. V was cut by 5 bases and J by 2 bases, with 9 bases left in between. The CDR3 covers 14 residues. The CDR3 DNA is TGTGCCAGCAGTAACCTCCCCAACACCGGGGAGCTGTTTTTT. It encodes CASSNLPNTGELFF.

As regards this clonotype: A read error may be the cause here, since a much bigger clone is one base away. Lacking the conserved final phenylalanine or tryptophan, this CDR3 likely reflects a read error. The rearrangement joins TRBV6-4 to TRBJ2-3, with D uncertain. Trimming removed 3 bases from V and 2 bases from J, with 6 bases in between. Germline V gives CDR1 MRHNA, CDR2 SNTAGT. The length of the CDR3 is 13 residues. Written as DNA, the CDR3 is TGTGCCAGCAGTGAATATGACACAGATACGCAGTATCTT. Translating it yields CASSEYDTDTQYL.

Concerning this clonotype itself: A much bigger clone sits one base away, suggesting this may be a read error. The conserved phenylalanine or tryptophan normally closing the CDR3 is absent here, so this likely arose from a read error. This chain uses TRBV5-8 with TRBJ2-7; TRBD1 matches 7 bases. From germline, CDR1 is SGHTS and CDR2 YDEGEE. There are 14 residues in the CDR3. V was clipped by 4 bases and J by 3 bases; unmatched bases: 7. Written as DNA, the CDR3 is TGTGCCAGCAGCGACGGGACAGCGTTCTACGAGCAGTACTCC. Its translation is CASSDGTAFYEQYS.

This clonotype was seen ten or more times. The J gene is TRBJ2-7, the V gene TRBV5-8; D call uncertain. V was pared by 2 bases and J by 0 bases, with 15 bases between. From germline, CDR1 is SGHTS and CDR2 YDEGEE. The CDR3 has 16 residues. Written as DNA, the CDR3 is TGTGCCAGCAGCTTAGGACGGATAGGAAGCTCCTACGAGCAGTACTTC. Protein sequence: CASSLGRIGSSYEQYF.

This chain connects TRBV24-1 to TRBJ1-1; 8 bases are a match to TRBD1. In germline, CDR1 is KGHDR, CDR2 SFDVKD. The junction had 5 bases not matched to a gene; V was cut back by 2 bases and J by 4 bases. The CDR3 has 15 amino acids. CDR3 region: CATSDSRQGTTEAFF. DNA for the CDR3: TGTGCCACCAGTGATTCCAGACAGGGGACCACTGAAGCTTTCTTT.

Concerning this clonotype itself: A much larger clone lies a single base off, so this may be a read error. J is TRBJ2-3 and V is TRBV5-4; D remains ambiguous. V was cut by 1 base and J by 3 bases, with 12 bases left in between. The CDR3 spans 15 residues. CDR1 and CDR2 (germline): SGHNT, YYREEE (reference sequence). The CDR3 bases are TGTGCCAGCAGCTTGAATCCTATGGGGACAGATACGCAGTATTTT. It encodes CASSLNPMGTDTQYF. Supplemented by reference TRBV5-4 and TRBJ2-3, the full variable domain reads ETGVTQSPTHLIKTRGQQVTLRCSSQSGHNTVSWYQQALGQGPQFIFQYYREEENGRGNFPPRFSGLQFPNYSSELNVNALELDDSALYLCASSLNPMGTDTQYFGPGTRLTVL.

This clonotype was seen at least ten times. The chain recombines TRBV5-1 with TRBJ2-5, with a tentative D call TRBD2 (6 bases). Trimming removed 6 bases from V and 4 bases from J, with 16 bases in between. The CDR3 has 14 residues. In germline, CDR1 is SGHRS, CDR2 YFSETQ. The CDR3 here is CASTHGGSGETQYF. The CDR3 nucleotides read TGCGCCAGCACCCATGGGGGGTCGGGAGAGACCCAGTACTTC.